The TCR beta chain described here comes from a study of blood T cell repertoires in COVID-19 (dated by TCRdb to 2018 to 2021). About the full investigation: Samples covering the acute and convalescent phases of COVID-19 were provided by collaborators in the United States, Italy and Spain. The material from the prospective study consisted of cDNA or gDNA derived from T cells, B-cell-depleted T cells, or PBMCs. Deeply sampled blood TCRbeta repertoires from subjects exposed to, actively infected with, or recovered from COVID-19 were included in the dataset. Samples came from the ongoing ImmuneRACE study (first 160 participants) plus 1,254 subjects from 6 global collaborators. HLA class I and class II types, where available, came from metadata supplied by the sample provider rather than from assay-based typing. A freely available public database, intended as a resource for researchers studying the immune response to SARS-CoV-2, is where the repertoires were released. The sample metadata nearly always contained a de-identified subject ID, COVID-19 status, age in years and sex.

Collaborating institutions collected whole blood in K2EDTA tubes following their own protocols. For TCRbeta analysis, collaborators shipped samples in one of three forms: frozen whole blood, isolated PBMCs, or DNA extracted from either of those sample types. CDR1 KGHSH and CDR2 LQKENI were looked up in the germline V gene. There are 18 amino acids in the CDR3, from cysteine to phenylalanine inclusive. Only the CDR3 region is kept as DNA, spanning 54 bases read in frame from base 1. V trim: 2 bases; J trim: 1 base; unmatched bases: 12. TCRbeta CDR3 regions were amplified from genomic DNA using the immunoSEQ Assay, a bias-controlled multiplex PCR. The study's processing was this. The number of nucleated cells in each sample was estimated from the amplification of reference gene primers within the assay. To quantify the absolute abundance of each unique TCRbeta CDR3 rearrangement, sequence reads were collapsed and filtered. For each sample, productive Simpson clonality was calculated as the square root of Simpson's diversity index over productive rearrangements. TCRdb limited this immuneACCESS table to in-frame rearrangements with V and J called. A share of clones is missing; checked studies link under half to unresolved V genes, and the rest is unexplained. The D gene and trimming were derived from the DNA, and the V and J assignments and clone size from that table. The sample table contains 130,000 or so clones; only one count was recorded for 88% of them. The ten largest clones represent 1.5% of the sample.

With regard to this clone: Its antigen is not yet known. There are no base qualities to consult, and no much larger clone falls within one base.

Study-wide conclusions, independent of this receptor: The amount of clinical and demographic metadata varied by source and participant and was provided uncurated.

This TCR derives from a human donor in a cohort sampled during active COVID-19. The sequenced sample was peripheral blood. The V and J segments used are TRBV18 and TRBJ2-7; TRBD2 aligns with 9 central bases. For the CDR3, the sequence is CASSPAPAGGPISYEQYF. The nucleotide sequence reads as follows: TGTGCCAGCTCACCAGCCCCGGCGGGGGGGCCCATTTCCTACGAGCAGTACTTC.